A selection of T cell receptor beta chains follows, all from one sample in a study of shared clonotypes between healthy human individuals. Profiling relied on immunoSEQ multiplex PCR, and the TCRdb table lists in-frame clones only, not all of them. The sample has over a million clones; more than 60% are singletons. Source material: memory CD4+ T cells sorted from blood. These receptors came from a young man in good health. CDR3s include the opening cysteine and the closing phenylalanine or tryptophan. Fields, in order: D gene, J gene, clone size, V gene, CDR3 protein, CDR3 DNA. A D gene is named only where the DNA matches it firmly. Clone size, where shown, is once, few, many, or a class for clones that have expanded.

TRBD1 TRBJ2-7 - TRBV7-4 CASTYTGGSFYEQYF TGTGCCAGCACCTACACAGGGGGGAGTTTCTACGAGCAGTACTTC
TRBD1 TRBJ1-5 - TRBV5-4 CASSLTRQGAIINQPQHF TGTGCCAGCAGCTTAACCAGACAGGGGGCGATAATAAATCAGCCCCAGCATTTT
TRBD1 TRBJ2-1 - TRBV9 CASSRGGTVRERSYNEQFF TGTGCCAGCAGCCGAGGGGGCACCGTTAGGGAGCGGAGCTACAATGAGCAGTTCTTC
TRBD1 TRBJ1-1 - TRBV28 CASSPDRVNTEAFF TGTGCCAGCAGTCCGGACAGGGTGAACACTGAAGCTTTCTTT
TRBD2 TRBJ2-5 - TRBV7-2 CASSLGGTIRETQYF TGTGCCAGCAGCTTAGGGGGGACTATCAGAGAGACCCAGTACTTC
- TRBJ1-5 once TRBV6-6 CASSNDRQYRSF TGTGCCAGCAGCAATGACAGACAATACCGGTCTTTT
- TRBJ2-6 - TRBV7-8 CASSLGTPGANVLTF TGTGCCAGCAGCTTAGGGACCCCAGGGGCCAACGTCCTGACTTTC
- TRBJ1-5 - TRBV2 CASSENGYQPQHF TGTGCCAGCAGTGAAAATGGGTATCAGCCCCAGCATTTT
TRBD2 TRBJ2-3 - TRBV11-2 CASSLAGGPTDTQYF TGTGCCAGCAGTTTAGCGGGGGGACCCACAGATACGCAGTATTTT
- TRBJ2-2 - TRBV5-4 CASSLNQQGTGELFF TGTGCCAGCAGCTTAAACCAACAGGGTACCGGGGAGCTGTTTTTT
TRBD1 TRBJ1-3 - TRBV19 CASSESGGSGNTIYF TGTGCCAGTAGCGAGTCAGGGGGCTCTGGAAACACCATATATTTT
- TRBJ2-7 - TRBV4-1 CASSLEPGPHYEQYF TGCGCCAGCAGCTTGGAACCGGGACCCCACTACGAGCAGTACTTC
TRBD1 TRBJ1-1 few TRBV5-1 CASSLDRGNTEAFF TGCGCCAGCAGCTTGGACAGGGGGAACACTGAAGCTTTCTTT
TRBD1 TRBJ1-1 - TRBV5-4 CASSSRDRVSEAFF TGTGCCAGCAGCTCTCGGGACAGGGTATCTGAAGCTTTCTTT
- TRBJ1-3 - TRBV11-2 CASSLLGQGNTIYF TGTGCCAGCAGCTTACTCGGACAGGGAAACACCATATATTTT
- TRBJ1-5 - TRBV27 CASSLSRASNQPQHF TGTGCCAGCAGTTTATCCAGGGCGAGCAATCAGCCCCAGCATTTT
- TRBJ2-5 - TRBV5-1 CASSHDGAQETQYF TGCGCCAGCAGCCACGACGGGGCCCAAGAGACCCAGTACTTC
- TRBJ2-7 - TRBV6-1 CASSEGGRGTYEQYF TGTGCCAGCAGTGAAGGCGGTCGCGGGACCTACGAGCAGTACTTC
- TRBJ2-7 - TRBV7-2 CASSLEQGDYEQYF TGTGCCAGCAGCTTAGAACAGGGTGACTACGAGCAGTACTTC
- TRBJ1-6 few TRBV9 CASSVQLNSPLHF TGTGCCAGCAGCGTACAGCTTAATTCACCCCTCCACTTT
- TRBJ2-5 once TRBV6-6 CASSSLETQYF TGTGCCAGCAGTTCCTTAGAGACCCAGTACTTC
TRBD1 TRBJ2-2 many TRBV5-5 CASSFRGQNTGELFF TGTGCCAGCAGCTTCAGGGGGCAGAACACCGGGGAGCTGTTTTTT
- TRBJ1-1 - TRBV28 CATLGNEGNTEAFF TGTGCCACCCTCGGAAATGAGGGGAACACTGAAGCTTTCTTT
- TRBJ2-7 many TRBV6-1 CASSEANPRDEQYF TGTGCCAGCAGTGAAGCGAACCCAAGGGACGAGCAGTACTTC